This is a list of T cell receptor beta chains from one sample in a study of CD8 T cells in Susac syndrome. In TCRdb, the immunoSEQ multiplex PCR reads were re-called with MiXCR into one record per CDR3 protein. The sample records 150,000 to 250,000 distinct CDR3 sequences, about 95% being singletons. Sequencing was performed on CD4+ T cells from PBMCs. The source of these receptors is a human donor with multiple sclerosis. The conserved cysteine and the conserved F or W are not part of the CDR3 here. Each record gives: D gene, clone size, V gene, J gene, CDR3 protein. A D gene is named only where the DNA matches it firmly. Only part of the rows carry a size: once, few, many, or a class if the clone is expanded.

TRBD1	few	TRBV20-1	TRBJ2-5	SAQRTGVETQY
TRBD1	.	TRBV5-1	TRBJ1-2	ASSLGQGVDGYT
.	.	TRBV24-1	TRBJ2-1	ATSDFYNEQF
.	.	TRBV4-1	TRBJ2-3	ASSQDGSRADTQY
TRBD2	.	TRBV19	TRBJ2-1	ASSINPAGSNEQF
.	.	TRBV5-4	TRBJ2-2	ASSSGGGPYYTGELF
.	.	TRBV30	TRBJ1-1	AWSVAVAEAF
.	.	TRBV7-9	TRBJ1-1	ASRQTVGQRNTEAF
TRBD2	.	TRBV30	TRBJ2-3	AGGGAGGTAQY
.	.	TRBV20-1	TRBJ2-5	SAPEVGLGAQY
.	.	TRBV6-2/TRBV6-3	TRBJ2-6	ASSPGQQSGANVLT
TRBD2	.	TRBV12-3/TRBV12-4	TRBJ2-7	AIKPGLAPHEQY
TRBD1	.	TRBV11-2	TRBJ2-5	ASSLGAGGQETQY
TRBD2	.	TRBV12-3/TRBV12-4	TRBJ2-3	ASRHSGGRVTQY
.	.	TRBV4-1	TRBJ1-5	ASSQDSGGGAYQPQH
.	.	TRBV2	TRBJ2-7	ASMEQGISYEQY
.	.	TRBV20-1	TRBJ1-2	SAYPRDTYGYT
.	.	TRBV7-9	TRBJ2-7	ASRPLEGLEQY
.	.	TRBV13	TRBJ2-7	ASSAGDFYEQY
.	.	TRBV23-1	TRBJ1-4	ATNGRGEKLF
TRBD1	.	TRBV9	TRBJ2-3	ASSDRGQGRTDTQY
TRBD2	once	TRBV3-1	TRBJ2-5	ASSFSGSLETQY
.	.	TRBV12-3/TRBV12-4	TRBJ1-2	ASSLDRWGGYT
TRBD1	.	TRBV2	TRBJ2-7	ASSITGGESEQY
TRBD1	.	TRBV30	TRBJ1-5	AWRGQGVNQPQH
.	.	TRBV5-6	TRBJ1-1	ASSFERGNTEAF
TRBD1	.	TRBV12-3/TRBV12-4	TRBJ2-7	ASNLGGQGFNEQY
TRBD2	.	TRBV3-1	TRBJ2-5	ASSQGTSGDGTQY
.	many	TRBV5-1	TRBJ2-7	ASSLQGYEQY
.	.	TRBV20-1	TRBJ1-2	SAPFPEGYYGYT
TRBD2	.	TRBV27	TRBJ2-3	ASRASGRYPDTQY
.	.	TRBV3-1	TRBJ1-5	ASSQVQGTQPQH
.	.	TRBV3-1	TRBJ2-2	ASRTYADTGELF
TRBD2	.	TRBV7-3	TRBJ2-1	ASSSAGKTYNEQF
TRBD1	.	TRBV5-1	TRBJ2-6	ASGSGGAGANVLT
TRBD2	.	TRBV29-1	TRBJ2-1	SVGGNSGGGMLF